These T cell receptor beta chains were read from a single sample in a study of lymphopenia after photon versus proton radiotherapy. The protocol was immunoSEQ multiplex PCR, while the TCRdb copy is restricted to in-frame clones and leaves out a portion. The repertoire holds some 70,000 clones, about 87% seen once, with 10% to 11% in the top ten. The specimen comprised peripheral blood, sampled from a patient treated with proton-based radiotherapy. The receptor set was obtained from a man aged 80 or over with esophageal cancer. Each CDR3 is given with its conserved first and last residue. Fields, in order: clone size, V gene, J gene, D gene, CDR3 protein, CDR3 DNA. D genes are given only for firm matches. Only part of the rows carry a size: once, few, many, or a class if the clone is expanded.

>NA|TRBV6-6|TRBJ2-3|TRBD2
CASSYAGGAPDTQYF
TGTGCCAGCAGTTACGCGGGAGGGGCGCCAGATACGCAGTATTTT
>NA|TRBV27|TRBJ1-1|NA
CASSLSPRVWTEAFF
TGTGCCAGCAGTTTATCTCCCAGGGTTTGGACTGAAGCTTTCTTT
>few|TRBV30|TRBJ1-5|NA
CAWNRGLESNQPQHF
TGTGCCTGGAATCGGGGTTTGGAGAGCAATCAGCCCCAGCATTTT
>NA|TRBV18|TRBJ2-3|NA
CASSMLLSGGDTQYF
TGTGCCAGCTCAATGTTACTGAGTGGGGGAGATACGCAGTATTTT
>NA|TRBV7-6|TRBJ2-5|TRBD1
CASSPRQGLMETQYF
TGTGCCAGCAGCCCGCGACAGGGCCTAATGGAGACCCAGTACTTC
>NA|TRBV19|TRBJ2-7|TRBD2
CASRGYVPSGRYGASYEQYF
TGTGCCAGTAGAGGTTACGTGCCTAGCGGGAGATACGGGGCATCCTACGAGCAGTACTTC
>NA|TRBV6-5|TRBJ1-3|NA
CASSSWGTIYF
TGTGCCAGCAGCAGCTGGGGCACCATATATTTT
>few|TRBV9|TRBJ1-1|NA
CASSGTMNTEAFF
TGTGCCAGCAGCGGGACAATGAACACTGAAGCTTTCTTT
>NA|TRBV6-5|TRBJ2-7|NA
CAGSYSRSYGYEQYF
TGTGCCGGCAGTTACTCGAGGAGCTACGGGTACGAGCAGTACTTC
>NA|TRBV18|TRBJ1-4|NA
CASSPRGTDEKLFF
TGTGCCAGCTCACCACGGGGGACGGATGAAAAACTGTTTTTT
>NA|TRBV9|TRBJ2-3|TRBD2
CASSVELAGPDTQYF
TGTGCCAGCAGCGTAGAACTAGCGGGGCCAGATACGCAGTATTTT
>NA|TRBV6-1|TRBJ2-1|NA
CASSEAQDRWRNEQFF
TGTGCCAGCAGTGAAGCGCAGGATAGGTGGCGGAATGAGCAGTTCTTC
>NA|TRBV18|TRBJ1-1|NA
CASSPIQVSNTEAFF
TGTGCCAGCTCACCAATACAGGTCTCGAACACTGAAGCTTTCTTT
>NA|TRBV19|TRBJ2-1|TRBD2
CASSIPAGVSYNEQFF
TGTGCCAGTAGTATCCCGGCGGGAGTATCCTACAATGAGCAGTTCTTC
>NA|TRBV18|TRBJ1-4|NA
CASSPRTAGGKLFF
TGTGCCAGCTCACCGCGGACGGCGGGGGGAAAACTGTTTTTT
>NA|TRBV6-6|TRBJ1-1|NA
CASRTRRNTEAFF
TGTGCCAGCAGAACGAGAAGGAACACTGAAGCTTTCTTT
>NA|TRBV2|TRBJ2-7|TRBD2
CASIQAGPPYEQYF
TGTGCCAGCATTCAAGCGGGGCCTCCCTACGAGCAGTACTTC
>once|TRBV10-3|TRBJ1-5|NA
CAISVEGVRQPQHF
TGTGCCATCAGTGTGGAAGGGGTTCGTCAGCCCCAGCATTTT
>NA|TRBV10-2|TRBJ1-1|TRBD1
CASSEPAGGLGHTEAFF
TGCGCCAGCAGTGAGCCAGCAGGGGGTCTAGGTCACACTGAAGCTTTCTTT
>NA|TRBV6-1|TRBJ1-6|NA
CASRDRSPLHF
TGTGCCAGCAGGGATCGGTCACCCCTCCACTTT
>NA|TRBV7-9|TRBJ1-4|NA
CASSTRGFANEKLFF
TGTGCCAGCAGCACCAGGGGCTTCGCTAATGAAAAACTGTTTTTT
>few|TRBV30|TRBJ1-2|NA
CAWSTPELYGYTF
TGTGCCTGGAGCACCCCAGAGCTCTATGGCTACACCTTC
>NA|TRBV5-1|TRBJ2-7|NA
CASSLGVGSVYEQYF
TGCGCCAGCAGCTTGGGAGTAGGGTCTGTGTACGAGCAGTACTTC
>NA|TRBV19|TRBJ1-2|TRBD1
CASSRDREEGYTF
TGTGCCAGTAGTAGGGACAGGGAGGAAGGCTACACCTTC
>NA|TRBV30|TRBJ2-7|TRBD2
CAWRTGLAGEFEQYF
TGTGCCTGGAGAACTGGACTAGCGGGAGAATTCGAGCAGTACTTC
>once|TRBV5-1|TRBJ2-1|TRBD2
CASSFGGAGYNEQFF
TGCGCCAGCAGCTTCGGGGGAGCGGGGTACAATGAGCAGTTCTTC
>NA|TRBV7-6|TRBJ1-3|NA
CASRLGASNSGNTIYF
TGTGCCAGCAGGTTGGGGGCGTCGAACTCTGGAAACACCATATATTTT
>NA|TRBV4-3|TRBJ2-3|NA
CASSQDAQGTDTQYF
TGCGCCAGCAGCCAAGATGCACAGGGCACAGATACGCAGTATTTT
>NA|TRBV19|TRBJ2-3|NA
CASAGLRGDTQYF
TGTGCCAGTGCGGGACTCCGGGGAGATACGCAGTATTTT
>NA|TRBV7-2|TRBJ2-7|NA
CASSLGGVLSYEQYF
TGTGCCAGCAGCTTAGGCGGGGTACTCTCCTACGAGCAGTACTTC
>once|TRBV6-5|TRBJ1-2|TRBD1
CASTTGAYPYGYTF
TGTGCCAGCACAACAGGGGCCTACCCCTATGGCTACACCTTC
>NA|TRBV2|TRBJ1-3|NA
CASRGQTSGNTIYF
TGTGCCAGCAGGGGCCAGACCTCTGGAAACACCATATATTTT
>NA|TRBV2|TRBJ2-5|NA
CASSGATRQETQYF
TGTGCCAGCAGTGGGGCAACTCGACAAGAGACCCAGTACTTC
>NA|TRBV6-5|TRBJ1-4|TRBD1
CASRGTDATNEKLFF
TGTGCCAGCAGGGGGACAGATGCAACTAATGAAAAACTGTTTTTT
>NA|TRBV4-3|TRBJ2-7|NA
CASSQGVQGSYEQYF
TGCGCCAGCAGCCAAGGGGTACAAGGCTCCTACGAGCAGTACTTC
>once|TRBV29-1|TRBJ1-2|NA
CSAGGYGYTF
TGCAGCGCTGGTGGGTATGGCTACACCTTC
>few|TRBV18|TRBJ2-5|TRBD1
CASSQNRGQETQYF
TGTGCCAGCTCACAAAACAGGGGGCAAGAGACCCAGTACTTC
>NA|TRBV7-9|TRBJ2-1|NA
CASSPAHDNEQFF
TGTGCCAGCAGCCCTGCGCATGACAATGAGCAGTTCTTC
>NA|TRBV7-2|TRBJ2-3|NA
CASSLVQTDTQYF
TGTGCCAGCAGCTTAGTGCAGACAGATACGCAGTATTTT
>NA|TRBV5-4|TRBJ2-5|NA
CASSLSREETQYF
TGTGCCAGCAGCTTGTCCAGGGAAGAGACCCAGTACTTC
>NA|TRBV7-9|TRBJ1-3|NA
CAIRRGVSGNTIYF
TGTGCCATCCGGAGAGGGGTCTCTGGAAACACCATATATTTT
>few|TRBV6-1|TRBJ1-5|TRBD1
CASRTGGGNQPQHF
TGTGCCAGCAGGACAGGGGGTGGGAATCAGCCCCAGCATTTT
>NA|TRBV6-5|TRBJ1-4|NA
CASRTNEKLFF
TGTGCCAGCAGAACCAATGAAAAACTGTTTTTT
>NA|TRBV5-3|TRBJ2-3|TRBD2
CARALAGGPTDTQYF
TGTGCCAGAGCATTAGCGGGAGGGCCCACAGATACGCAGTATTTT
>NA|TRBV27|TRBJ2-7|NA
CASAAEGQSSYEQYF
TGTGCCAGCGCCGCGGAGGGACAGAGCTCCTACGAGCAGTACTTC
>NA|TRBV27|TRBJ1-4|NA
CASRAGSSDEKLFF
TGTGCCAGCAGAGCCGGGAGTTCGGATGAAAAACTGTTTTTT
>NA|TRBV9|TRBJ2-1|TRBD2
CASSVGLAGGDNEQFF
TGTGCCAGCAGCGTAGGGCTAGCGGGGGGCGACAATGAGCAGTTCTTC
>NA|TRBV2|TRBJ1-1|NA
CASSEYFGGNTEAFF
TGTGCCAGCAGTGAATATTTTGGGGGGAACACTGAAGCTTTCTTT
>NA|TRBV9|TRBJ1-2|NA
CASSVDFYGYTF
TGTGCCAGCAGCGTAGATTTCTATGGCTACACCTTC
>NA|TRBV5-1|TRBJ1-5|NA
CASSLDSGNQPQHF
TGCGCCAGCAGCTTGGACAGCGGCAATCAGCCCCAGCATTTT